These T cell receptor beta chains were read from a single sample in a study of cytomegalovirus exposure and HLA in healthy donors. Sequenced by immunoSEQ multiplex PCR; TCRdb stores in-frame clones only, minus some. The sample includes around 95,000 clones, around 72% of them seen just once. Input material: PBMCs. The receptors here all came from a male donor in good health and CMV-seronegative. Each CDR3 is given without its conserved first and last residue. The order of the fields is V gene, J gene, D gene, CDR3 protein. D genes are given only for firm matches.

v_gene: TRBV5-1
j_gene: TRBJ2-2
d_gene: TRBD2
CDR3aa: ATASGVTGELF

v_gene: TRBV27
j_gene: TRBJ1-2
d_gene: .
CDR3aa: ASSLAANYGYT

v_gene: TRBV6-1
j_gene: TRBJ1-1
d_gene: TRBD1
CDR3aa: ATRDRGRTEAF

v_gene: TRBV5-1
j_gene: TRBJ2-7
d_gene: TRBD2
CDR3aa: ASRSGNSYEQY

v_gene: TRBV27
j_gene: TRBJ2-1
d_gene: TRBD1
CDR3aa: ASSSGTGRWNEQF

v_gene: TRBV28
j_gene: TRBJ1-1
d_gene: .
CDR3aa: AINMNTEAF

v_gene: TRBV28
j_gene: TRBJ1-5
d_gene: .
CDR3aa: ASSLAGMGQPQH

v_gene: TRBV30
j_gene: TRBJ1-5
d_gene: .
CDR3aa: AWSVGLNQPQH

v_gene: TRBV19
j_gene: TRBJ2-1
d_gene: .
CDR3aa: ASSMGGGVNEQF

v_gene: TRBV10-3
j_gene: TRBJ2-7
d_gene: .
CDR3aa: AIMDDGSGDEQY

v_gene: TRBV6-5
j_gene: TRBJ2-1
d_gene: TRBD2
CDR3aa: ASSLGWGGSGEQF

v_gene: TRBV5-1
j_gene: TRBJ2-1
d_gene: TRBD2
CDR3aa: ASSFSGGNSYNEQF

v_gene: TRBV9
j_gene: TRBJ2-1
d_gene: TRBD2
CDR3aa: ASSVSGRASNEQF

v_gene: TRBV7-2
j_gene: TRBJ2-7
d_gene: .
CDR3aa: ASSLDTRSSYEQY

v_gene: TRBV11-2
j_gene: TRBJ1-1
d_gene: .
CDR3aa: ASRRYTEAF

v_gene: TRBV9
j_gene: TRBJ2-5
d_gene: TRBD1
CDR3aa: ASSPSWTGSATQY

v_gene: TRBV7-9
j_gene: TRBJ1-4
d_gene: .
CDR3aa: ASSSGQTRTNEKLF

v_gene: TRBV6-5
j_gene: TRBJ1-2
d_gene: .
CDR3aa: ASRSWTHGYT

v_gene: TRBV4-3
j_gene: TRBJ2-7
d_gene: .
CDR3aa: ASSQLTGRQQY

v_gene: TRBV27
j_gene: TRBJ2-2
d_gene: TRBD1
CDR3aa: ASSFQGAGTGELF

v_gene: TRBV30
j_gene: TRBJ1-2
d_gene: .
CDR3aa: AWSNRVTNYGYT

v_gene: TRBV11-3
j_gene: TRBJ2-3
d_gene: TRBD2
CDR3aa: ASSLPGGLAGVFADTQY

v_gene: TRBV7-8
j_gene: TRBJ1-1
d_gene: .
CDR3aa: ASSLVRVEAF

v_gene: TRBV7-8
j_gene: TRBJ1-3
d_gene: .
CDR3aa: ASSTSYRDPNTIY

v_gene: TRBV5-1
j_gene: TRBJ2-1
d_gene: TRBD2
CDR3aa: ASSWTSGGYNEQF

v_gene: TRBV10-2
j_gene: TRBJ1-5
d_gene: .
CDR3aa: ASSDREEQPQH

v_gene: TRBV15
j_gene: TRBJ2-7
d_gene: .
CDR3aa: ATSRRSGYEQY